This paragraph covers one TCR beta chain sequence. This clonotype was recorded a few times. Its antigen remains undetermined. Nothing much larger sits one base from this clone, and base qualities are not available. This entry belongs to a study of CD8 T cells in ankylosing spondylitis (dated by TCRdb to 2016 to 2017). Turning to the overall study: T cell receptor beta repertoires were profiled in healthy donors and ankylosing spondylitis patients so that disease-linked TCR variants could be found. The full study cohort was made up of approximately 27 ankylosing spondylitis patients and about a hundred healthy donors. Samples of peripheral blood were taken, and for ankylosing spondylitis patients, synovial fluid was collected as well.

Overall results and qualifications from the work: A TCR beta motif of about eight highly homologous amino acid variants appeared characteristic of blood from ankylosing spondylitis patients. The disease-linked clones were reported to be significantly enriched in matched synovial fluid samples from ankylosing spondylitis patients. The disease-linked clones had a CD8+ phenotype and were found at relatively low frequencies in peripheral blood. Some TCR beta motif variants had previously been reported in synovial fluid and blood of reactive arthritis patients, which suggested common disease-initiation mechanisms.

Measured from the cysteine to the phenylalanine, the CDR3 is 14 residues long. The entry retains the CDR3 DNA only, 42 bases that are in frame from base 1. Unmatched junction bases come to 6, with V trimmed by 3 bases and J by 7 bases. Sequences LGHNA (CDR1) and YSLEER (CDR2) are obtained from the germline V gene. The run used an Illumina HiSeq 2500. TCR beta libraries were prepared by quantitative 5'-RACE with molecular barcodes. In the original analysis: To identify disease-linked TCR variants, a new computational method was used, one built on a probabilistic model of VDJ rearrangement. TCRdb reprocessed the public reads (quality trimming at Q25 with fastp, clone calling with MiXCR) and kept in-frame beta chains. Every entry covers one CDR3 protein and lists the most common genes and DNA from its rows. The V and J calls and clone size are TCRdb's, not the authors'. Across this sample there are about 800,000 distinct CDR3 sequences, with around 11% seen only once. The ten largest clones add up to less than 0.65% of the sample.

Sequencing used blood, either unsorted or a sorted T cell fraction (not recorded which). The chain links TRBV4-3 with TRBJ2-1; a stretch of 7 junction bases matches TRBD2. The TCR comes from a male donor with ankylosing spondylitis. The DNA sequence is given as TGCGCCAGCAGCCACCCGGCGGGGGATAATGAGCAGTTCTTC. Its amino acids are CASSHPAGDNEQFF.